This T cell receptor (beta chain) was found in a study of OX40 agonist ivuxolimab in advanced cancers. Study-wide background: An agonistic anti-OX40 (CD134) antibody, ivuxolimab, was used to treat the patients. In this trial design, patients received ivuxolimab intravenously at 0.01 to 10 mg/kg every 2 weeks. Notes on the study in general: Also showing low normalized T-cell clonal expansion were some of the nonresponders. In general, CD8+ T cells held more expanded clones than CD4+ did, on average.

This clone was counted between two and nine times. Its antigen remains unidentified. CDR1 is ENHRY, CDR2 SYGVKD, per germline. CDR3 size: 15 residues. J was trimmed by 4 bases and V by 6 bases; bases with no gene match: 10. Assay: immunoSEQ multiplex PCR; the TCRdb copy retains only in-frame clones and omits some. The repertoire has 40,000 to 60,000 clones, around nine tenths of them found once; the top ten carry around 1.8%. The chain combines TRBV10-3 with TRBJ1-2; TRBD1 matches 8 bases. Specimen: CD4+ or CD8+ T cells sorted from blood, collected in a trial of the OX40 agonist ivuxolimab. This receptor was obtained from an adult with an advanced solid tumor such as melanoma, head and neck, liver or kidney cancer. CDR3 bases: TGTGCCATCAGCGAAGACAGGGGAAAGGGCTATGGCTACACCTTC. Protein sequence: CAISEDRGKGYGYTF.